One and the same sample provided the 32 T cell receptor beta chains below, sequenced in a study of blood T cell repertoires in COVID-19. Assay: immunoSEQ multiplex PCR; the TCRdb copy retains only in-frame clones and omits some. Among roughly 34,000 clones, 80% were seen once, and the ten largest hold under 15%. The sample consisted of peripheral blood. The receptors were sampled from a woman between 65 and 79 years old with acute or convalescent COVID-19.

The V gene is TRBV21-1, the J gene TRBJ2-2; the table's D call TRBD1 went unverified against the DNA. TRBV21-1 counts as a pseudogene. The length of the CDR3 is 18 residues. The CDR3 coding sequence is TGTGCCAGCAGCATCGGACAGGGGTGGTATTTTTCTGCCGGGGAGCTGTTTTTT. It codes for CASSIGQGWYFSAGELFF.

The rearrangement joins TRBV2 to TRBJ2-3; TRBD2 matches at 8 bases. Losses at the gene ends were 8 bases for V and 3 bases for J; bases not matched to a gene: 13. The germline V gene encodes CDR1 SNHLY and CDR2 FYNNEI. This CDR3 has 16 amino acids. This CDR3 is CASHLWAGGKTDTQYF. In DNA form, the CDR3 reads TGTGCCAGCCACTTATGGGCGGGGGGCAAGACAGATACGCAGTATTTT.

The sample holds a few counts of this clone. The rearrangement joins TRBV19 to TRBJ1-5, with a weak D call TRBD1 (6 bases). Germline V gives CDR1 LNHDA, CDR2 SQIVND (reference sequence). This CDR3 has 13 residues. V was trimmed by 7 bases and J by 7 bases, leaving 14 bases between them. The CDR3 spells CASKVPGDQPQHF. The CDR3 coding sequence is TGTGCCAGTAAGGTTCCAGGGGACCAGCCCCAGCATTTT.

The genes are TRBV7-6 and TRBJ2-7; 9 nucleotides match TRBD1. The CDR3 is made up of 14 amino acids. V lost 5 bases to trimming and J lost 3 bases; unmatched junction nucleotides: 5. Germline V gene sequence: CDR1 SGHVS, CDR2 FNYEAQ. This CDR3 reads CASSVGQGSYEQYF. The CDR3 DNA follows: TGTGCCAGCAGCGTTGGACAGGGGAGCTACGAGCAGTACTTC.

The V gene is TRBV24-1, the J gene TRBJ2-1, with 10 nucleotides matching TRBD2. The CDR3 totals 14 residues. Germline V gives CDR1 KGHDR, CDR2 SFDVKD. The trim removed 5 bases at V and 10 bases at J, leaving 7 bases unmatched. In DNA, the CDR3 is TGTGCCACCAGTGCCCCCGATAGCGGGGGGGAGCAGTTCTTC. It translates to CATSAPDSGGEQFF.

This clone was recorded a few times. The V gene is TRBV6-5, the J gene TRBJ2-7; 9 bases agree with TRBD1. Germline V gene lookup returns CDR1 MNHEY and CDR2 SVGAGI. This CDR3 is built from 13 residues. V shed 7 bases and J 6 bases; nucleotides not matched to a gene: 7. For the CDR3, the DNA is TGTGCCAGCACCGGGACAGGGATATCCGAGCAGTACTTC. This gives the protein CASTGTGISEQYF.

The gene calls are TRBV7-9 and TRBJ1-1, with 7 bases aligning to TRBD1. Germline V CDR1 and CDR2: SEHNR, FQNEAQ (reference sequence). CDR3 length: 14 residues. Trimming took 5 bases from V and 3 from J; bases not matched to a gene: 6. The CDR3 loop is CASSVRDSHTEAFF. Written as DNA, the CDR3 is TGTGCCAGCAGCGTACGGGACAGCCACACTGAAGCTTTCTTT.

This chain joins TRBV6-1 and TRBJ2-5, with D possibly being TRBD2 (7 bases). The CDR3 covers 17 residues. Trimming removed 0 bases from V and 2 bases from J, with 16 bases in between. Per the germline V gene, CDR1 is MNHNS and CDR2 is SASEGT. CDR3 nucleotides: TGTGCCAGCAGTGAAGCGACGGGGGGCGGGGTTCAAGAGACCCAGTACTTC. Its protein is CASSEATGGGVQETQYF.

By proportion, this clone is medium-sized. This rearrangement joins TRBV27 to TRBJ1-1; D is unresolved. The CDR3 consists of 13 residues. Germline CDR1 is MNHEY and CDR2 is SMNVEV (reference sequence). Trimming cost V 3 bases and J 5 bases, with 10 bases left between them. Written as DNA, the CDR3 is TGTGCCAGCAGTTTTTCGGGCGGGACTGAAGCTTTCTTT. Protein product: CASSFSGGTEAFF.

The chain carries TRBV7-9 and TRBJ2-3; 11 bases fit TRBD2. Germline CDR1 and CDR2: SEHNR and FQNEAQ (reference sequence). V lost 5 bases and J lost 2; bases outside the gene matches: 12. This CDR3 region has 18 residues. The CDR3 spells CASSQKTRLAGSTDTQYF. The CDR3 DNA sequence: TGTGCCAGCAGCCAGAAGACCCGACTAGCGGGATCCACAGATACGCAGTATTTT.

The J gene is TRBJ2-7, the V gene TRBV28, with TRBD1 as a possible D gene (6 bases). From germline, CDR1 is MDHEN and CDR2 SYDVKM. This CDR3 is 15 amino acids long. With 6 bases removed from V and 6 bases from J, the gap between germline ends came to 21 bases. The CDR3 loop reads CASSVTGPSKGEQYF. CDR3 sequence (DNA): TGTGCCAGCAGCGTAACAGGGCCCAGTAAGGGCGAGCAGTACTTC.

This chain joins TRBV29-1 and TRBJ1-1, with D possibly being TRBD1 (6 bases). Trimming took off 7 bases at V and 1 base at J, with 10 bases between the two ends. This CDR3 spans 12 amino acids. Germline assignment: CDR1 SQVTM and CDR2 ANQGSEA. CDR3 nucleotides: TGCAGCGCCTACAGGGAGAACACTGAAGCTTTCTTT. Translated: CSAYRENTEAFF.

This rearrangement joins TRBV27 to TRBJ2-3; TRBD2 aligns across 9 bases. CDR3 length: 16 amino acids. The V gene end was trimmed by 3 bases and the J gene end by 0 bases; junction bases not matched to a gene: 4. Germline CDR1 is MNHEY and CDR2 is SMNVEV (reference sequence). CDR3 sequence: CASSFAGGLSTDTQYF. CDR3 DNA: TGTGCCAGCAGTTTTGCGGGAGGGTTGAGCACAGATACGCAGTATTTT.

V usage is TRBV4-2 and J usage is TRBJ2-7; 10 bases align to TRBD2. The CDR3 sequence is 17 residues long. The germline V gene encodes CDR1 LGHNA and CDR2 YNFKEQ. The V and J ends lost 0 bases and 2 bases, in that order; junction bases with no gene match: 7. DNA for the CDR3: TGTGCCAGCAGCCAAGATAGCGGGGGGTGGGATCCCTACGAGCAGTACTTC. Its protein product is CASSQDSGGWDPYEQYF.

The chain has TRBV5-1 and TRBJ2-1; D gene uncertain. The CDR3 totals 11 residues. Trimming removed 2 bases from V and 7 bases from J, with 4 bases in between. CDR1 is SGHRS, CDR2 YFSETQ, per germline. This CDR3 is CASSFLNEQFF. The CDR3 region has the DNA TGCGCCAGCAGCTTTTTAAATGAGCAGTTCTTC.

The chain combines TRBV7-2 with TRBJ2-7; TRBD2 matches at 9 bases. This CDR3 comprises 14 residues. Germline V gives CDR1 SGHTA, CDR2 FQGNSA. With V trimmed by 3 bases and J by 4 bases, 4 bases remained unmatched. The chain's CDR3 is CASSFGGREYEQYF. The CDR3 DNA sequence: TGTGCCAGCAGCTTCGGCGGGAGGGAGTACGAGCAGTACTTC.

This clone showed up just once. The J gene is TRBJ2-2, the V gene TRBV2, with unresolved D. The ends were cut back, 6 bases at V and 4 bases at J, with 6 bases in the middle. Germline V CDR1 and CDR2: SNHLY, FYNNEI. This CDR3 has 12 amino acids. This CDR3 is CASSDITGELFF. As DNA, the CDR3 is TGTGCCAGCAGCGACATCACCGGGGAGCTGTTTTTT. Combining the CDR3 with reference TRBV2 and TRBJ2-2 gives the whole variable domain EPEVTQTPSHQVTQMGQEVILRCVPISNHLYFYWYRQILGQKVEFLVSFYNNEISEKSEIFDDQFSVERPDGSNFTLKIRSTKLEDSAMYFCASSDITGELFFGEGSRLTVL.

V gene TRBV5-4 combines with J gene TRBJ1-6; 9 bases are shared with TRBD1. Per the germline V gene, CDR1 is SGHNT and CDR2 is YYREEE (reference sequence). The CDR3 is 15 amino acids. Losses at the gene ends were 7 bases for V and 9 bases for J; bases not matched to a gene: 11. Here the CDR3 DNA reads TGTGCCAGCCAACCGGACAGGGGAGTAATTTCACCCCTCCACTTT. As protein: CASQPDRGVISPLHF.

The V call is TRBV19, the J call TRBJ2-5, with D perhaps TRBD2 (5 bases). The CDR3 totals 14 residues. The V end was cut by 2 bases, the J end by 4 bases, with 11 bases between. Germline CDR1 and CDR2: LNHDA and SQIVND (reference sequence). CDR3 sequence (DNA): TGTGCCAGTAGTATAATCGGGATTGGAGAGACCCAGTACTTC. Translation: CASSIIGIGETQYF.

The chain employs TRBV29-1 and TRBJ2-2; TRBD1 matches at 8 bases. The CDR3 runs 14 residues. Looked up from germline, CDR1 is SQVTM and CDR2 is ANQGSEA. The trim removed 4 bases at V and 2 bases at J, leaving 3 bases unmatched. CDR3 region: CSVADRANTGELFF. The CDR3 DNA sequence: TGCAGCGTTGCGGACAGGGCTAACACCGGGGAGCTGTTTTTT.

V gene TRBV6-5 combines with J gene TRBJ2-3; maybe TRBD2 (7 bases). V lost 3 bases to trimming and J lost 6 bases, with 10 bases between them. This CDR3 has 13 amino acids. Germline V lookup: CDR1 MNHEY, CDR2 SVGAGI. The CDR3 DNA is TGTGCCAGCAGTTATGGGGGGGCGGATACGCAGTATTTT. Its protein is CASSYGGADTQYF.

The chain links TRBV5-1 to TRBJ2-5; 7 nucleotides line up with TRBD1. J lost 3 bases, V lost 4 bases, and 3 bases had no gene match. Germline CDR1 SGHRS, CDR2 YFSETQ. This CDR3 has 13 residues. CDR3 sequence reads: CASSDGTEETQYF. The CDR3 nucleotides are TGCGCCAGCAGCGACGGGACAGAAGAGACCCAGTACTTC.

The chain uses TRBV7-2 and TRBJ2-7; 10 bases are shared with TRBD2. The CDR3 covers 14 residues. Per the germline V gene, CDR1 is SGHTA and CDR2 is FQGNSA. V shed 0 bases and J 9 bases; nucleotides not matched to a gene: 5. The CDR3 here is CASSLASGRAGQYF. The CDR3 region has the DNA TGTGCCAGCAGCTTAGCGAGCGGGAGGGCCGGGCAGTACTTC.

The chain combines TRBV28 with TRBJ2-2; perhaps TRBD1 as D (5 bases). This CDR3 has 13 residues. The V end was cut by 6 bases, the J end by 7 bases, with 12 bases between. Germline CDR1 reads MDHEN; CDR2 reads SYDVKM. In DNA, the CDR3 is TGTGCCAGCAGCCCAGGGTGGGGCGGGGAGCTGTTTTTT. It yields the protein CASSPGWGGELFF.

The CDR3 sequence: CASSEGLPGETQYF. CDR3 DNA sequence: TGTGCCAGCAGTGAAGGACTACCGGGGGAGACCCAGTACTTC. The V call is TRBV2, the J call TRBJ2-5; D possibly corresponds to TRBD2 (5 bases). The CDR3 length is 14 residues. V lost 1 base and J 5 bases, leaving 11 bases between the germline ends. From germline, CDR1 is SNHLY and CDR2 FYNNEI.

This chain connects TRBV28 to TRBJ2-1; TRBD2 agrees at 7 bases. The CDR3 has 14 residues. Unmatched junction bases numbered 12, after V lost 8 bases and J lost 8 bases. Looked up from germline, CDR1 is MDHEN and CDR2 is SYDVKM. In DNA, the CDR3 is TGTGCCAGCTCATCGACTAGCTGGAACGATGAGCAGTTCTTC. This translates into CASSSTSWNDEQFF.

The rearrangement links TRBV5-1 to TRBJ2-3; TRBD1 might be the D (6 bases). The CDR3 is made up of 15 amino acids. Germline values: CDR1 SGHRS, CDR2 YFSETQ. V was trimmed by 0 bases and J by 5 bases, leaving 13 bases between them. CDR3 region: CASSLAGTGLDTQYF. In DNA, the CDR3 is TGCGCCAGCAGCTTGGCGGGAACAGGGCTAGATACGCAGTATTTT.

CDR3 protein: CASSEPGTRGYNEQFF. In DNA, the CDR3 is TGTGCCAGCAGTGAACCCGGGACTAGGGGTTACAATGAGCAGTTCTTC. The rearrangement uses TRBV25-1 and TRBJ2-1, with 8 positions matching TRBD2. Germline V gene data show CDR1 as MGHDK and CDR2 as SYGVNS. The CDR3 runs to 16 residues. V was pared by 2 bases and J by 4 bases, with 7 bases of the junction left unmatched.

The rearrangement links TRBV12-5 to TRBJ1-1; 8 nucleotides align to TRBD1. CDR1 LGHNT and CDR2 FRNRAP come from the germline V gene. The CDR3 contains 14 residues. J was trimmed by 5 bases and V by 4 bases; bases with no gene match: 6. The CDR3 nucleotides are TGTGCTAGTGGTTCCCGGACAGGGATAACTGAAGCTTTCTTT. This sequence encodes CASGSRTGITEAFF.

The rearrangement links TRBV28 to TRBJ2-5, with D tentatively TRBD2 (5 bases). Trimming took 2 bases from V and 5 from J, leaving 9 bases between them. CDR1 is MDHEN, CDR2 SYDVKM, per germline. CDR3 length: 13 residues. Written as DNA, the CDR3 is TGTGCCAGCAGTTTAGAGGGCTGGGAGACCCAGTACTTC. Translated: CASSLEGWETQYF.

The CDR3 DNA reads TGTGCCAGCAGTGACCAGGGGGTGAACACTGAAGCTTTCTTT. It translates to CASSDQGVNTEAFF. V and J are TRBV6-1 and TRBJ1-1; TRBD1 matches at 7 bases. CDR1 MNHNS and CDR2 SASEGT come from the germline V gene. The CDR3 runs to 14 residues. V trimming: 3 bases; J trimming: 0 bases; junction bases outside the gene matches: 1.

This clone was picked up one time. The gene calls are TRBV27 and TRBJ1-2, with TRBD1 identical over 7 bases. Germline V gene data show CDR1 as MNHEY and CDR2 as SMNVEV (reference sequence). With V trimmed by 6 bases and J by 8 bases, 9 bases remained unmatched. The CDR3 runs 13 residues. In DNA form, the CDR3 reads TGTGCCAGCAGGCTTACAGGGGCGAAAGGCTACACCTTC. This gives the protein CASRLTGAKGYTF.